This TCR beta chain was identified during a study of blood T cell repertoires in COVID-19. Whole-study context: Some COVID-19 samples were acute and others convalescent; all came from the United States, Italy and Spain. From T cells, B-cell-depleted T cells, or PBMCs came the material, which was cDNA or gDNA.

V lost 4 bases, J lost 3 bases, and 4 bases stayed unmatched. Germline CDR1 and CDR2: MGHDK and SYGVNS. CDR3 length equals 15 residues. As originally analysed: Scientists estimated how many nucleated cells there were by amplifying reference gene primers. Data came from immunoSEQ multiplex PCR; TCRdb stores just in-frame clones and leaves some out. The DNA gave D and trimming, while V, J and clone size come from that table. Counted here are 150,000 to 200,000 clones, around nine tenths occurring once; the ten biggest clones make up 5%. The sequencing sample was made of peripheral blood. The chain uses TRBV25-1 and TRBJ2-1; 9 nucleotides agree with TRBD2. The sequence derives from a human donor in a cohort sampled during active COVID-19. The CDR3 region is CASSGRLAVYNEQFF. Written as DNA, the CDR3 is TGTGCCAGCAGTGGAAGACTAGCGGTCTACAATGAGCAGTTCTTC.